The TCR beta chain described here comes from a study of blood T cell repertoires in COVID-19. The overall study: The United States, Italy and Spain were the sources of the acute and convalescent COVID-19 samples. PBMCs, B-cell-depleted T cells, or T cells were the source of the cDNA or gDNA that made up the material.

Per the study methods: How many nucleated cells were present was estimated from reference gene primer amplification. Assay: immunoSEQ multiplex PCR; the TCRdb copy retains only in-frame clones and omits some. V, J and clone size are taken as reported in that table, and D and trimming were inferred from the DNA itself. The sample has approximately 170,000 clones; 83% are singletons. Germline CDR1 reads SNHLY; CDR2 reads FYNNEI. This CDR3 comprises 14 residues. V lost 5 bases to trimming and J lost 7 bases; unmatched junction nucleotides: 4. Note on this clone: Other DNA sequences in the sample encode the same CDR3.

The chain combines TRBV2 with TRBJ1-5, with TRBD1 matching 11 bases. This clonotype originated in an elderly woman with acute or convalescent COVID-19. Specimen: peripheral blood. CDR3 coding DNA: TGTGCCAGCAGTAGGGACAGGGGGGGCCAGCCCCAGCATTTT. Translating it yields CASSRDRGGQPQHF.